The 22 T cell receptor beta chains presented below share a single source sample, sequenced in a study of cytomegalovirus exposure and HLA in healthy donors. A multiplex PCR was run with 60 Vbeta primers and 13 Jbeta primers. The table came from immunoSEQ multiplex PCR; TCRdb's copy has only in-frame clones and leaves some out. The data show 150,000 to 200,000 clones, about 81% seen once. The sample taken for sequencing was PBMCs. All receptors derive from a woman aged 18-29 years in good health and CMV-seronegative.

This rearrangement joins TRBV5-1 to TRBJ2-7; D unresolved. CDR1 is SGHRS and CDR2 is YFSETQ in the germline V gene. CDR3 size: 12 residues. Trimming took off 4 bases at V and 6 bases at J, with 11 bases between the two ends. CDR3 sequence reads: CASSESPGEQYF. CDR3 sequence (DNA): TGCGCCAGCAGCGAAAGTCCGGGCGAGCAGTACTTC.

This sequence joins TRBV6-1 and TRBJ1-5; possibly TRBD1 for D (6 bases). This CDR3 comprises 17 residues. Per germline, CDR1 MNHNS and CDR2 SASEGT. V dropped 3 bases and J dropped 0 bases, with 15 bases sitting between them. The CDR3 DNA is TGTGCCAGCAGTGATGTGGGCTTCAGGGGTAGCAATCAGCCCCAGCATTTT. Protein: CASSDVGFRGSNQPQHF.

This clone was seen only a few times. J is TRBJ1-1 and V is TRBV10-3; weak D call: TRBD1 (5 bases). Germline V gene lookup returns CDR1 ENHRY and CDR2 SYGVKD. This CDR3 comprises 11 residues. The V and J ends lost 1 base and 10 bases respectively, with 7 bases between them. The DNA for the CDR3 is TGTGCCATCAGTGAGTGGGGGGGAGCTTTCTTT. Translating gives CAISEWGGAFF.

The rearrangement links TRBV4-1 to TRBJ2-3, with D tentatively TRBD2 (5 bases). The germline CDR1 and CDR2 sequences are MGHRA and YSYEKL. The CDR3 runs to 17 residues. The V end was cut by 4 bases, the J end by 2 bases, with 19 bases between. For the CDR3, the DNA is TGCGCCAGCAGCCCCCAAATCTACCGGGAACTCACAGATACGCAGTATTTT. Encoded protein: CASSPQIYRELTDTQYF.

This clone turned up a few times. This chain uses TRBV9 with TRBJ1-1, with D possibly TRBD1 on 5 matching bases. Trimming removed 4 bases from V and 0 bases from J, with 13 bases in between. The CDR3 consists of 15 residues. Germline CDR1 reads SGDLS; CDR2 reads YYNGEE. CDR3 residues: CASSFAGGVNTEAFF. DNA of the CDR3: TGTGCCAGCAGCTTTGCGGGGGGGGTGAACACTGAAGCTTTCTTT.

The CDR3 coding sequence is TGTGCCAGTAGCATCCACGGGACAGGCTTTTCCGAGCAGTACTTC. Amino acid sequence: CASSIHGTGFSEQYF. The chain links TRBV19 to TRBJ2-7; 8 bases agree with TRBD1. Losses at the gene ends were 6 bases for V and 6 bases for J; bases not matched to a gene: 13. In germline, CDR1 is LNHDA, CDR2 SQIVND (reference sequence). CDR3 size: 15 residues.

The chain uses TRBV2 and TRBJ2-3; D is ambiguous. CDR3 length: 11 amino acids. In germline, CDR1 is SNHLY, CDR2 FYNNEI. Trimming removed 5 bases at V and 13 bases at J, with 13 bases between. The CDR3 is CASSLSLMEYF. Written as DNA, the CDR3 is TGTGCCAGCAGTTTGAGCCTTATGGAGTATTTT.

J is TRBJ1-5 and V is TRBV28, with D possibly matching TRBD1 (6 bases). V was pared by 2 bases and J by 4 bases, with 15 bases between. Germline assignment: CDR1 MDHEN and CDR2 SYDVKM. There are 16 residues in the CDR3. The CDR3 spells CASSLSTGQLNQPQHF. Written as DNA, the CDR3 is TGTGCCAGCAGTTTAAGTACCGGACAGCTAAATCAGCCCCAGCATTTT. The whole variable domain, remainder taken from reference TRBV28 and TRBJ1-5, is DVKVTQSSRYLVKRTGEKVFLECVQDMDHENMFWYRQDPGLGLRLIYFSYDVKMKEKGDIPEGYSVSREKKERFSLILESASTNQTSMYLCASSLSTGQLNQPQHFGDGTRLSIL.

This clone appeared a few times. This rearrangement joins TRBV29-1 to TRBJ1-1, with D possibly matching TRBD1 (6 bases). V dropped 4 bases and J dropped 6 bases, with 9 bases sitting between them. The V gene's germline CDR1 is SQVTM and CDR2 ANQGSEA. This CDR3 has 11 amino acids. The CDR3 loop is CSVVRGAEAFF. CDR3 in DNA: TGCAGCGTTGTCAGGGGTGCTGAAGCTTTCTTT.

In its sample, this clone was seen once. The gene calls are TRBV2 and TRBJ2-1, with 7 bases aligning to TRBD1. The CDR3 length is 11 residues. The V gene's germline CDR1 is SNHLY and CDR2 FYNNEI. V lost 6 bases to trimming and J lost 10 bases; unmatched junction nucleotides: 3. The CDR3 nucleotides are TGTGCCAGCAGGGAACAGGGGGAGCAGTTCTTC. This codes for CASREQGEQFF.

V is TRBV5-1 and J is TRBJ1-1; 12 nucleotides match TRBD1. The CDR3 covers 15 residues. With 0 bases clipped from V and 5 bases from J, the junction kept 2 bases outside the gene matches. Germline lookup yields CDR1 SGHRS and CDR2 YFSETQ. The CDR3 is CASSLEGQGATEAFF. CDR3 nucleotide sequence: TGCGCCAGCAGCTTGGAGGGACAGGGGGCAACTGAAGCTTTCTTT. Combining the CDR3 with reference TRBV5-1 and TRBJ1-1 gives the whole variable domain KAGVTQTPRYLIKTRGQQVTLSCSPISGHRSVSWYQQTPGQGLQFLFEYFSETQRNKGNFPGRFSGRQFSNSRSEMNVSTLELGDSALYLCASSLEGQGATEAFFGQGTRLTVV.

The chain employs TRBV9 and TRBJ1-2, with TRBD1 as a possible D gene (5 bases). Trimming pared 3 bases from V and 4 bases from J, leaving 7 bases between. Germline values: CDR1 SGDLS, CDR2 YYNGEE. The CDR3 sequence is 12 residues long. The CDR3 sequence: CASSAQGYGYTF. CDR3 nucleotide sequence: TGTGCCAGCAGCGCCCAGGGCTATGGCTACACCTTC.

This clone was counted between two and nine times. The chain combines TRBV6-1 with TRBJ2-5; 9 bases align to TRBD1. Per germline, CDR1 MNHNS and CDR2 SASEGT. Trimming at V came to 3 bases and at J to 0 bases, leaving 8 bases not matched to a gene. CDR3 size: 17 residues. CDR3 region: CASSERVTGGYQETQYF. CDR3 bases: TGTGCCAGCAGTGAGAGGGTGACAGGGGGTTACCAAGAGACCCAGTACTTC.

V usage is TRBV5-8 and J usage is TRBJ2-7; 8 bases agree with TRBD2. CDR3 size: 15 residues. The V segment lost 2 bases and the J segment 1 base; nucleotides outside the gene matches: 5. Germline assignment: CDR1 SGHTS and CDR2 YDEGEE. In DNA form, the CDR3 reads TGTGCCAGCAGCTTAGGAGCGGGGGTATCCTACGAGCAGTACTTC. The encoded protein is CASSLGAGVSYEQYF.

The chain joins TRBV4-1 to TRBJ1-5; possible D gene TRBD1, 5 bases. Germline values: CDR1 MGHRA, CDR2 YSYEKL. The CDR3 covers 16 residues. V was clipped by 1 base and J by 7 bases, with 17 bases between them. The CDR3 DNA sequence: TGCGCCAGCAGCCAAGTCCTCGTCAGGGTGCGGCAGCCCCAGCATTTT. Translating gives CASSQVLVRVRQPQHF.

CDR3 loop: CASSLSGGQLYGYTF. Written as DNA, the CDR3 is TGTGCCAGCAGTTTATCGGGGGGACAGCTTTATGGCTACACCTTC. The V call is TRBV27, the J call TRBJ1-2, with 7 bases fitting TRBD1. Germline V lookup: CDR1 MNHEY, CDR2 SMNVEV (reference sequence). This CDR3 comprises 15 residues. V shed 0 bases and J 5 bases; nucleotides not matched to a gene: 6.

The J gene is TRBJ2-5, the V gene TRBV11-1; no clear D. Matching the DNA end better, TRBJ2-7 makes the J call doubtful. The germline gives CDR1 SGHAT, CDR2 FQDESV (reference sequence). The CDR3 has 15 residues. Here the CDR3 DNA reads TGTGCCAGCAGCGAAAAGATCCCCTCTAAGAACGAGCAGTACTTC. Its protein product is CASSEKIPSKNEQYF.

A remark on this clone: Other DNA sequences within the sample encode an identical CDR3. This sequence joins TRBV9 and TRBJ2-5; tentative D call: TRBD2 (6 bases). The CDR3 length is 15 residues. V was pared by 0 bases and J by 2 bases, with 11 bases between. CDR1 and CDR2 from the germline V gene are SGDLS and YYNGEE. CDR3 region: CASSVGGLDQETQYF. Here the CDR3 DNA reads TGTGCCAGCAGCGTAGGGGGACTGGATCAAGAGACCCAGTACTTC.

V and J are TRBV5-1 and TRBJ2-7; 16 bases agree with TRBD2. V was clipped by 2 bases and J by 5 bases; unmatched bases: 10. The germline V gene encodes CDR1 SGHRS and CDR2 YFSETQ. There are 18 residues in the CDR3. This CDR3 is CASSFRGTSGGDIDEQYF. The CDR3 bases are TGCGCCAGCAGCTTTAGAGGGACTAGCGGGGGGGATATCGACGAGCAGTACTTC.

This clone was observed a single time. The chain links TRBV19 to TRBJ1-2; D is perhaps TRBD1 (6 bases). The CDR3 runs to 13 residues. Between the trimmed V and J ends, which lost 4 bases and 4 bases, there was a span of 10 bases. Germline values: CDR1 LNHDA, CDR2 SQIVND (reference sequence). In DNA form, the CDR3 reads TGTGCCAGTAGTAGGGAGACAGGCTATGGCTACACCTTC. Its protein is CASSRETGYGYTF.

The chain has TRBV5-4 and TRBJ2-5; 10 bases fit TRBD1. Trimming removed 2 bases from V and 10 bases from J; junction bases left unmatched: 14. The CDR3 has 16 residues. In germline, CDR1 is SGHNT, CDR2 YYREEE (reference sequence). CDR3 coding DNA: TGTGCCAGCAGCTTTGAGGGACAGGGGCCCCAGCTAGACCAGTACTTC. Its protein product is CASSFEGQGPQLDQYF.

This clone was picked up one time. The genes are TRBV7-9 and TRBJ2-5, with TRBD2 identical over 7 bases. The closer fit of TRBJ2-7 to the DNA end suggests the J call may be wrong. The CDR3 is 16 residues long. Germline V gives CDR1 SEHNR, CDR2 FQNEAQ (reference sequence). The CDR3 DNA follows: TGTGCCAGCAGCTTGGGAGGGACTTCCAATACCTACGAGCAGTACTTC. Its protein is CASSLGGTSNTYEQYF.